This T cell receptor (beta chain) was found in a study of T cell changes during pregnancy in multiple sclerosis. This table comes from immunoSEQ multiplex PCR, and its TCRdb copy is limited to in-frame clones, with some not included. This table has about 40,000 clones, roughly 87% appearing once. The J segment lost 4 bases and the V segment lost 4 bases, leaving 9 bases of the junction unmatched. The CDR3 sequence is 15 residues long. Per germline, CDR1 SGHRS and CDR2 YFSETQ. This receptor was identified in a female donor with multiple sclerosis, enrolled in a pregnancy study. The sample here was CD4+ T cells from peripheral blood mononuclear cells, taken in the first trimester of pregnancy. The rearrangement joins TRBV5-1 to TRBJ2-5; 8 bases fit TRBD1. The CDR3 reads CASSRTTGGRETQYF. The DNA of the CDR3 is TGCGCCAGCAGCCGAACTACAGGGGGAAGAGAGACCCAGTACTTC.